The next 29 T cell receptor beta chains were all read from a single sample in a study of shared clonotypes between healthy human individuals. It was CD45RO-negative cells, positively selected for CCR7, that made up naive CD8 cells, with terminally differentiated effector memory CD45RA+ cells excluded. Libraries were prepared by immunoSEQ multiplex PCR; TCRdb keeps only in-frame clonotypes and omits some of them. The sample yields 700,000 to 950,000 clones, around 96% seen once. Sequencing input: naive CD8+ T cells sorted from blood. These receptor sequences come from a man aged 25 to 45 in good health.

A single count supports this clone. CDR3 nucleotides: TGTGCCAGCAGTTTACACCGGGACAGGGGCACAGATACGCAGTATTTT. Amino acids: CASSLHRDRGTDTQYF. The V call is TRBV28, the J call TRBJ2-3, with 9 nucleotides matching TRBD1. Germline assignment: CDR1 MDHEN and CDR2 SYDVKM. The CDR3 contains 16 residues. V shed 2 bases, J shed 1 base, and the junction held 4 bases outside the gene matches.

The V call is TRBV9, the J call TRBJ1-2; no clear D gene. CDR1 and CDR2 from the germline V gene are SGDLS and YYNGEE. V was pared by 0 bases and J by 0 bases, with 9 bases between. The CDR3 is 15 residues long. The CDR3 loop is CASSVAGVPNYGYTF. The CDR3 DNA is TGTGCCAGCAGCGTAGCTGGGGTTCCTAACTATGGCTACACCTTC.

This sequence joins TRBV5-4 and TRBJ1-1, with a weak D call TRBD1 (5 bases). V was trimmed by 4 bases and J by 6 bases, leaving 16 bases between them. CDR3 length equals 14 residues. Germline assignment: CDR1 SGHNT and CDR2 YYREEE (reference sequence). CDR3 sequence reads: CASSLIPGRAEAFF. The CDR3 nucleotides are TGTGCCAGCAGCCTCATCCCGGGACGGGCTGAAGCTTTCTTT.

This chain uses TRBV25-1 with TRBJ2-7, with D possibly being TRBD1 (5 bases). This CDR3 comprises 14 residues. Trimming left V 5 bases short and J 3 bases short, with 14 bases between. CDR1 and CDR2 (germline): MGHDK, SYGVNS. Here the CDR3 DNA reads TGTGCCAGCAGTACCCCGGTCCAGGGCTACGAGCAGTACTTC. The encoded protein is CASSTPVQGYEQYF.

This clone was observed a single time. The chain has TRBV6-5 and TRBJ2-3, with 11 bases fitting TRBD2. Germline lookup yields CDR1 MNHEY and CDR2 SVGAGI. Trimming at V came to 6 bases and at J to 5 bases, leaving 7 bases not matched to a gene. The CDR3 sequence is 15 residues long. Here the CDR3 reads CASSSIAGGLDTQYF. CDR3 nucleotide sequence: TGTGCCAGCAGCTCGATAGCGGGAGGGTTAGATACGCAGTATTTT.

This chain connects TRBV27 to TRBJ1-2, with D possibly matching TRBD1 (5 bases). The V gene lost 5 bases and the J gene lost 4 bases, with 8 bases spanning the gap. Germline loops: CDR1 MNHEY, CDR2 SMNVEV (reference sequence). The CDR3 loop spans 12 amino acids. The CDR3 protein is CASSQGGYGYTF. DNA of the CDR3: TGTGCCAGCAGTCAGGGAGGCTATGGCTACACCTTC.

Note on this clone: Within the sample, other DNA sequences also encode this same CDR3. The rearrangement links TRBV27 to TRBJ2-7; D perhaps matches TRBD1 (6 bases). Trimming removed 4 bases from V and 3 bases from J, with 10 bases in between. The germline CDR1 and CDR2 sequences are MNHEY and SMNVEV (reference sequence). The CDR3 totals 13 residues. CDR3 residues: CASSYRVGYEQYF. CDR3 in DNA: TGTGCCAGCAGTTACAGGGTCGGCTACGAGCAGTACTTC.

The rearrangement uses TRBV7-6 and TRBJ1-1, with D unclear. The CDR3 covers 15 residues. V was cut by 0 bases and J by 1 base, with 9 bases left in between. Germline CDR1 and CDR2: SGHVS and FNYEAQ. DNA for the CDR3: TGTGCCAGCAGCTTAGCGACGGGTCGGAACACTGAAGCTTTCTTT. Translated: CASSLATGRNTEAFF. The full variable domain, rest sourced from reference TRBV7-6 and TRBJ1-1, is GAGVSQSPRYKVTKRGQDVALRCDPISGHVSLYWYRQALGQGPEFLTYFNYEAQQDKSGLPNDRFSAERPEGSISTLTIQRTEQRDSAMYRCASSLATGRNTEAFFGQGTRLTVV.

V and J are TRBV7-3 and TRBJ2-3; perhaps D is TRBD1 or TRBD2 (5 bases each). The CDR3 consists of 15 residues. Germline CDR1 and CDR2: SGHTA and FQGTGA. Trimming removed 5 bases from V and 1 base from J, with 13 bases in between. The DNA of the CDR3 is TGTGCCAGCAGCCCTAGGGACCTTCGCACAGATACGCAGTATTTT. It is translated as CASSPRDLRTDTQYF.

The chain employs TRBV7-6 and TRBJ2-3; 8 bases match TRBD2. Germline V gene data show CDR1 as SGHVS and CDR2 as FNYEAQ. CDR3 length: 16 residues. V was clipped by 2 bases and J by 2 bases; unmatched bases: 6. The CDR3 is CASSLLLAGYTDTQYF. In DNA form, the CDR3 reads TGTGCCAGCAGCTTATTGCTAGCGGGTTACACAGATACGCAGTATTTT.

The V gene is TRBV28, the J gene TRBJ1-2, with TRBD1 matching 7 bases. CDR3 size: 14 residues. The junction had 8 bases not matched to a gene; V was cut back by 2 bases and J by 8 bases. Germline CDR1 reads MDHEN; CDR2 reads SYDVKM. Here the CDR3 reads CASSLQGVRPGYTF. In nucleotides, the CDR3 is TGTGCCAGCAGTTTACAGGGGGTACGCCCGGGCTACACCTTC.

This chain joins TRBV14 and TRBJ2-7, with D hard to call. V lost 1 base, J lost 6 bases, and 10 bases lay in between. This CDR3 has 13 amino acids. The germline V gene encodes CDR1 SGHDN and CDR2 FVKESK. The CDR3 sequence is CASSQVKGSEQYF. The DNA of the CDR3 is TGTGCCAGCAGCCAAGTAAAGGGAAGCGAGCAGTACTTC.

The table lists this clone with a few counts. The chain is built from TRBV7-6 and TRBJ2-7, with TRBD1 matching over 9 bases. The CDR3 is 17 amino acids. Germline CDR1 reads SGHVS; CDR2 reads FNYEAQ. Trimming removed 1 base from V and 5 bases from J; junction bases left unmatched: 12. CDR3 DNA sequence: TGTGCCAGCAGCTTAGATTCCCTGGACAGGGGAAGGAACGAGCAGTACTTC. Its translation is CASSLDSLDRGRNEQYF.

Here the CDR3 DNA reads TGTGCCAGCAGCGTAGACAACAATCAGCCCCAGCATTTT. Protein sequence: CASSVDNNQPQHF. The chain has TRBV9 and TRBJ1-5; D gene uncertain. V gave up 0 bases and J gave up 3 bases, with 4 bases separating them. Germline V gives CDR1 SGDLS, CDR2 YYNGEE. The CDR3 has 13 amino acids.

The V call is TRBV9, the J call TRBJ2-3, with D unclear. V lost 0 bases to trimming and J lost 4 bases, with 9 bases between them. CDR3 length: 14 amino acids. Looked up from germline, CDR1 is SGDLS and CDR2 is YYNGEE. DNA for the CDR3: TGTGCCAGCAGCGTAGGCACTTCCGCAGATACGCAGTATTTT. This encodes CASSVGTSADTQYF.

The V and J genes are TRBV7-9 and TRBJ1-3; tentative D call: TRBD1 (5 bases). Per germline, CDR1 SEHNR and CDR2 FQNEAQ (reference sequence). V lost 2 bases and J lost 0, with 8 bases in between. CDR3 length: 15 amino acids. The CDR3 sequence: CASSLTGSSGNTIYF. The CDR3 DNA sequence: TGTGCCAGCAGCTTAACAGGAAGCTCTGGAAACACCATATATTTT.

The chain joins TRBV15 to TRBJ1-2; D not resolved. Trimming left V 10 bases short and J 3 bases short, with 15 bases between. The germline V gene encodes CDR1 LNHNV and CDR2 YYDKDF (reference sequence). The CDR3 has 13 residues. This CDR3 is CAIAARADYGYTF. CDR3 DNA sequence: TGTGCCATCGCGGCAAGGGCTGACTATGGCTACACCTTC.

The count of this clone is one. The chain joins TRBV4-1 to TRBJ2-7; 14 positions agree with TRBD2. V was clipped by 2 bases and J by 4 bases; unmatched bases: 4. The CDR3 sequence is 16 residues long. Germline assignment: CDR1 MGHRA and CDR2 YSYEKL. CDR3 coding DNA: TGCGCCAGCAGCCAACCTGGGACTAGCGGGAGATACGAGCAGTACTTC. This codes for CASSQPGTSGRYEQYF.

This clone has only one observation. V and J are TRBV2 and TRBJ2-7; 7 nucleotides agree with TRBD2. This CDR3 has 13 amino acids. The V segment lost 8 bases and the J segment 5 bases; nucleotides outside the gene matches: 9. The V gene's germline CDR1 is SNHLY and CDR2 FYNNEI. DNA of the CDR3: TGTGCCAGCGAGGGCGGGAGCAGGGACGAGCAGTACTTC. It translates to CASEGGSRDEQYF.

The V call is TRBV19, the J call TRBJ2-1, with a tentative D call TRBD1 (5 bases). Trimming took off 8 bases at V and 6 bases at J, with 17 bases between the two ends. This CDR3 region has 14 residues. CDR1 and CDR2 from the germline V gene are LNHDA and SQIVND (reference sequence). This CDR3 reads CASRLDSTGNEQFF. The CDR3 DNA reads as TGTGCCAGTCGATTGGATTCAACAGGCAATGAGCAGTTCTTC. The full variable domain, in which reference TRBV19 and TRBJ2-1 provide the parts outside the CDR3, is DGGITQSPKYLFRKEGQNVTLSCEQNLNHDAMYWYRQDPGQGLRLIYYSQIVNDFQKGDIAEGYSVSREKKESFPLTVTSAQKNPTAFYLCASRLDSTGNEQFFGPGTRLTVL.

The chain has TRBV2 and TRBJ2-7, with D tentatively TRBD1 or TRBD2 (5 bases each). This CDR3 is 12 amino acids long. V was clipped by 11 bases and J by 3 bases, with 14 bases between them. Germline lookup yields CDR1 SNHLY and CDR2 FYNNEI. The CDR3 loop is CADRDADYEQYF. In DNA, the CDR3 is TGTGCCGACCGGGACGCCGACTACGAGCAGTACTTC.

The chain links TRBV7-9 to TRBJ1-4; 7 bases are a match to TRBD1. The CDR3 runs 15 residues. V lost 5 bases to trimming and J lost 5 bases; unmatched junction nucleotides: 8. The germline CDR1 and CDR2 sequences are SEHNR and FQNEAQ (reference sequence). CDR3 sequence: CASSLRQGGNEKLFF. CDR3 DNA: TGTGCCAGCAGCCTAAGACAGGGAGGCAATGAAAAACTGTTTTTT.

The rearrangement links TRBV7-9 to TRBJ2-2; D is unclear. The germline CDR1 and CDR2 sequences are SEHNR and FQNEAQ (reference sequence). V shed 6 bases and J shed 1 base, with 12 bases lying between them. The CDR3 length is 15 residues. The CDR3: CASRDAAGNTGELFF. In nucleotides, the CDR3 is TGTGCCAGCAGAGATGCGGCAGGGAACACCGGGGAGCTGTTTTTT.

This chain joins TRBV5-1 and TRBJ2-7; TRBD1 is a possible D gene (6 bases). V was trimmed by 2 bases and J by 3 bases, leaving 12 bases between them. The CDR3 sequence is 14 residues long. Per the germline V gene, CDR1 is SGHRS and CDR2 is YFSETQ. The CDR3 here is CASSFGKGVYEQYF. In DNA, the CDR3 is TGCGCCAGCAGCTTTGGTAAGGGGGTCTACGAGCAGTACTTC.

This chain joins TRBV5-1 and TRBJ2-7, with D possibly being TRBD2 (6 bases). The CDR3 consists of 16 residues. The germline V gene has CDR1 SGHRS and CDR2 YFSETQ. V lost 3 bases to trimming and J lost 4 bases, with 20 bases between them. The CDR3 sequence: CASSWMGGRFLYEQYF. The DNA for the CDR3 is TGCGCCAGCAGCTGGATGGGGGGACGTTTCCTTTACGAGCAGTACTTC.

The chain is built from TRBV10-3 and TRBJ2-7, with TRBD1 identical over 9 bases. The CDR3 contains 15 residues. The V segment lost 4 bases and the J segment 3 bases; nucleotides outside the gene matches: 7. Per the germline V gene, CDR1 is ENHRY and CDR2 is SYGVKD. In DNA form, the CDR3 reads TGTGCCATCAGTGTCCCCGGGGACAGGGTCTACGAGCAGTACTTC. Translated, it gives CAISVPGDRVYEQYF.

This chain joins TRBV29-1 and TRBJ2-3; 12 bases map to TRBD1. The CDR3 covers 18 residues. J gave up 2 bases and V 4 bases, and 13 bases lay outside the gene matches. The germline V gene encodes CDR1 SQVTM and CDR2 ANQGSEA. The DNA of the CDR3 is TGCAGCGTTGGCGCTGGGACAGGGGGCGCAGACCCCACAGATACGCAGTATTTT. Amino acids: CSVGAGTGGADPTDTQYF.

This chain uses TRBV28 with TRBJ2-7; D is tentatively TRBD1 or TRBD2 (5 bases each). V lost 5 bases, J lost 3 bases, and 20 bases lay in between. This CDR3 is 16 amino acids long. In germline, CDR1 is MDHEN, CDR2 SYDVKM. For the CDR3, the DNA is TGTGCCAGCAGTCCCCGGGACGGGTCACCTGTCTACGAGCAGTACTTC. Translating gives CASSPRDGSPVYEQYF.

The genes are TRBV9 and TRBJ2-3; D unresolved. Per the germline V gene, CDR1 is SGDLS and CDR2 is YYNGEE. With 4 bases removed from V and 1 base from J, the gap between germline ends came to 7 bases. There are 13 residues in the CDR3. The CDR3 reads CASSRGGTDTQYF. The CDR3 nucleotides are TGTGCCAGCAGCCGTGGGGGCACAGATACGCAGTATTTT.